What follows are 16 T cell receptor beta chains derived from one specimen sequenced in a study of blood T cell repertoires in COVID-19. Produced via immunoSEQ multiplex PCR; TCRdb's table is partial and in-frame only. Of around 81,000 clones in the sample, roughly 86% are singletons; the top ten hold approximately 1.9%. The sequenced material came from peripheral blood. The receptors here all came from a woman aged 55-69 years with acute or convalescent COVID-19.

The CDR3 sequence is CASSSDSSETQYF. The CDR3 DNA reads TGTGCCAGCAGTTCGGACAGCTCAGAGACCCAGTACTTC. V and J are TRBV27 and TRBJ2-5, with D tentatively TRBD1 (6 bases). CDR3 length equals 13 residues. V lost 4 bases and J lost 4, with 10 bases in between. Germline-derived CDR1 and CDR2 are MNHEY and SMNVEV (reference sequence).

The chain has TRBV5-1 and TRBJ2-3; D may be TRBD2 (6 bases). Trimming took off 0 bases at V and 2 bases at J, with 13 bases between the two ends. The germline gives CDR1 SGHRS, CDR2 YFSETQ. The CDR3 runs to 16 residues. CDR3 sequence (DNA): TGCGCCAGCAGCTTGGGGGGGAGGTTCATCACAGATACGCAGTATTTT. This translates into CASSLGGRFITDTQYF.

V usage is TRBV7-9 and J usage is TRBJ2-1, with TRBD2 matching over 11 bases. Germline V CDR1 and CDR2: SEHNR, FQNEAQ (reference sequence). This CDR3 is built from 16 residues. J gave up 7 bases and V 3 bases, and 8 bases lay outside the gene matches. CDR3 residues: CASSLYTGTSGNEQFF. The CDR3 DNA follows: TGTGCCAGCAGCTTGTACACCGGGACTAGCGGAAATGAGCAGTTCTTC.

Only one count was recorded for this clone. The J gene is TRBJ1-6, the V gene TRBV28; 8 nucleotides agree with TRBD1. CDR1 is MDHEN, CDR2 SYDVKM, per germline. The V and J ends lost 6 bases and 7 bases, in that order; junction bases with no gene match: 11. CDR3 size: 16 residues. The CDR3: CASRTGESLWNSPLHF. CDR3 in DNA: TGTGCCAGCAGGACAGGGGAAAGTCTTTGGAATTCACCCCTCCACTTT.

The V gene is TRBV19, the J gene TRBJ2-7, with 11 bases fitting TRBD1. Germline V gene sequence: CDR1 LNHDA, CDR2 SQIVND (reference sequence). The CDR3 runs to 13 residues. V trimming: 10 bases; J trimming: 4 bases; junction bases outside the gene matches: 6. The CDR3 DNA sequence: TGTGCCACCCGGGACAGGGGGGCTTACGAGCAGTACTTC. As protein: CATRDRGAYEQYF.

The chain has TRBV15 and TRBJ2-3, with 8 positions matching TRBD1. Germline V CDR1 and CDR2: LNHNV, YYDKDF (reference sequence). With 11 bases clipped from V and 2 bases from J, the junction kept 6 bases outside the gene matches. There are 13 residues in the CDR3. Here the CDR3 reads CACGTGYTDTQYF. Written as DNA, the CDR3 is TGTGCCTGCGGGACAGGTTACACAGATACGCAGTATTTT.

The gene calls are TRBV4-2 and TRBJ1-2; TRBD1 might be the D (5 bases). This CDR3 has 15 amino acids. Germline lookup yields CDR1 LGHNA and CDR2 YNFKEQ. V was clipped by 1 base and J by 5 bases, with 14 bases between them. The DNA of the CDR3 is TGTGCCAGCAGCCAAGTGGGGCAGGGAACTTATGGCTACACCTTC. It is translated as CASSQVGQGTYGYTF.

This chain connects TRBV6-5 to TRBJ2-3; TRBD2 might be the D (5 bases). This CDR3 has 15 amino acids. V lost 0 bases and J 2 bases, leaving 9 bases between the germline ends. Germline lookup yields CDR1 MNHEY and CDR2 SVGAGI. The CDR3 here is CASSYSSGDTDTQYF. Here the CDR3 DNA reads TGTGCCAGCAGTTACTCGAGCGGAGACACAGATACGCAGTATTTT.

The genes are TRBV15 and TRBJ2-1; 11 nucleotides line up with TRBD2. The CDR3 length is 13 residues. V shed 4 bases and J 8 bases; nucleotides not matched to a gene: 1. Germline assignment: CDR1 LNHNV and CDR2 YYDKDF (reference sequence). The CDR3 protein is CATSIAGGYEQFF. In nucleotides, the CDR3 is TGTGCCACCAGCATAGCGGGGGGGTATGAGCAGTTCTTC.

Concerning this clone: A read error may account for a junction end that differs from germline. This chain joins TRBV11-2 and TRBJ2-7; possible D gene TRBD1, 6 bases. The CDR3 is made up of 16 amino acids. Germline CDR1 SGHAT, CDR2 FQNNGV. In DNA form, the CDR3 reads TGTGCCAGCAGCTTAGCGGGTCGCGTATCCCGGGACACCTATTGCTTC. Translated, it gives CASSLAGRVSRDTYCF.

The chain carries TRBV4-2 and TRBJ1-5; tentative D call: TRBD1 (6 bases). Trimming took off 9 bases at V and 2 bases at J, with 11 bases between the two ends. The CDR3 runs to 13 residues. CDR1 and CDR2 from the germline V gene are LGHNA and YNFKEQ. The CDR3 reads CARGAGGNQPQHF. As DNA, the CDR3 is TGTGCCAGGGGGGCAGGTGGCAATCAGCCCCAGCATTTT.

This chain connects TRBV15 to TRBJ2-3; no reliable D call. Per germline, CDR1 LNHNV and CDR2 YYDKDF (reference sequence). There are 13 residues in the CDR3. V was shortened by 9 bases and J by 1 base, with 11 bases between the two germline ends. CDR3 protein: CATALMGTDTQYF. The CDR3, as DNA: TGTGCCACAGCCTTGATGGGCACAGATACGCAGTATTTT.

This clone was detected only a few times. The gene calls are TRBV29-1 and TRBJ2-1, with TRBD2 matching over 12 bases. Germline V CDR1 and CDR2: SQVTM, ANQGSEA. The CDR3 extends over 13 amino acids. The CDR3 sequence: CASRLAGVHEQFF. The CDR3 DNA reads as TGCGCCTCAAGACTAGCGGGAGTACACGAGCAGTTCTTC.

V and J are TRBV6-2 or TRBV6-3 and TRBJ2-6, with D perhaps TRBD2 (5 bases). The CDR3 is made up of 15 amino acids. V shed 6 bases and J shed 0 bases, with 9 bases lying between them. Germline lookup yields CDR1 MNHEY and CDR2 SVGEGT. In DNA form, the CDR3 reads TGTGCCAGCAGCCGAGGGCACTCTGGGGCCAACGTCCTGACTTTC. As protein: CASSRGHSGANVLTF.

CDR3: CASSGSWDRAPTFF. The CDR3 DNA follows: TGTGCCAGCAGCGGTAGTTGGGACAGGGCTCCAACTTTCTTT. This sequence joins TRBV9 and TRBJ1-1, with TRBD1 identical over 9 bases. Trimming at V came to 3 bases and at J to 12 bases, leaving 12 bases not matched to a gene. CDR3 length: 14 amino acids. Germline CDR1 reads SGDLS; CDR2 reads YYNGEE.

This chain connects TRBV6-1 to TRBJ1-6; 8 bases line up with TRBD1. This CDR3 contains 20 residues. Germline CDR1 reads MNHNS; CDR2 reads SASEGT. V gave up 3 bases and J gave up 1 base; unmatched junction bases: 14. The CDR3 DNA is TGTGCCAGCAGTGATAGCCCGGACAGGGTGTTTTGGTCCTATAATTCACCCCTCCACTTT. Amino acid sequence: CASSDSPDRVFWSYNSPLHF.